Below are 3 T cell receptor beta chains sequenced from a single sample in a study of regulatory T cells in long-lasting Graves disease. Time point defined: persistent/refractory GD, antithyroid drugs over 5 years with positive TRAb. Construction of the TCR library relied on RNA isolated from PBMCs. Relying on iRepertoire HTBI primers and Arm-PCR of CDR3 regions, the team built TCR beta libraries. TCRdb re-derived calls from the multiplex PCR reads in MiXCR, one entry per CDR3 protein. The top ten hold approximately 28% of the sample, which has roughly 450,000 distinct CDR3 sequences, around 20% seen once. The starting material was peripheral blood mononuclear cells (PBMCs), obtained when the disease was refractory, from a patient treated with antithyroid drugs. The source of these receptors is a female donor with Graves disease.

This clonotype was seen more than once but under ten times. This rearrangement joins TRBV10-3 to TRBJ2-7; TRBD2 agrees at 7 bases. The length of the CDR3 is 14 residues. CDR1 and CDR2 (germline): ENHRY, SYGVKD. V shed 6 bases, J shed 0 bases, and the junction held 5 bases outside the gene matches. CDR3 loop: CAIRAGTISYEQYF. The CDR3 region has the DNA TGTGCCATCAGGGCCGGGACTATCTCCTACGAGCAGTACTTC.

In this sample, this clonotype turned up a few times. This rearrangement joins TRBV19 to TRBJ1-1; D is undetermined. CDR1 and CDR2 (germline): LNHDA, SQIVND (reference sequence). The CDR3 runs to 14 residues. The V and J ends lost 7 bases and 3 bases respectively, with 15 bases between them. CDR3 coding DNA: TGTGCCAGTAACGTGCGGCTCGAATACACTGAAGCTTTCTTT. The encoded protein is CASNVRLEYTEAFF.

In regard to this clonotype: A much larger clone differs by one base, so this may be a read error. The genes are TRBV12-3 or TRBV12-4 and TRBJ2-7; 9 nucleotides agree with TRBD2. V lost 3 bases, J lost 7 bases, and 7 bases stayed unmatched. The CDR3 is 14 residues long. Written as DNA, the CDR3 is TGTGCCAGCAGTTTTGGACTAGCGTCGCGGGAGCAGTACTTC. It is translated as CASSFGLASREQYF.